This T cell receptor (beta chain) was recovered during a study of shared clonotypes between healthy human individuals. Overall study: Three plates each covered CD4 naive and memory; CD8 naive two, CD8 memory one.

About this clone: Its antigen is undetermined.

The CDR3 runs 15 residues. Trimming took 0 bases from V and 2 from J, leaving 10 bases between them. In germline, CDR1 is SGHRS, CDR2 YFSETQ. Overall study results and limits: Non-shared clonotypes showed lower generation probabilities than clonotypes common to all four donors. Enrolling few donors narrowed the genetic and exposure-history diversity that was represented.

Negatively enriched CD4+ T cells were divided by CD45RA into naive and memory. Repertoires were generated with immunoSEQ multiplex PCR, while TCRdb's copy carries only in-frame clones and drops some. Counted here are millions of clones, approximately 90% occurring once; the ten biggest clones make up roughly 0.15%. This chain links TRBV5-1 with TRBJ2-3, with D maybe TRBD2 (5 bases). The clonotype comes from a man between 18 and 35 years old in good health. Source material: naive CD4+ T cells sorted from blood. Subset denoted: CD45RA+ positively selected. The CDR3 region is CASSLASGLTDTQYF. The CDR3 DNA follows: TGCGCCAGCAGCTTGGCCTCAGGACTCACAGATACGCAGTATTTT.